This TCR beta chain emerged from a study of identical twins. Study-wide points: The study based its conclusions on cross-sectional statistical analysis and did not follow the same donors. Abundant beta clonotypes from cord blood had fewer insertions, unlike memory repertoires, which showed none.

TCRdb itself ran the 5' RACE reads through MiXCR, one entry per CDR3 protein. Counted here are 400,000 to 500,000 distinct CDR3 sequences, around a sixth occurring once; the ten biggest clones make up around 10%. V shed 7 bases, J shed 4 bases, and the junction held 8 bases outside the gene matches. Germline CDR1 is SQVTM and CDR2 is ANQGSEA. CDR3 length: 13 amino acids. As regards this clonotype: Its antigen is unknown.

The chain employs TRBV29-1 and TRBJ2-5; 8 bases align to TRBD1. The TCR originated in a man aged 45 to 65 in good health. The sequenced sample consisted of naive T cells sorted from blood. DNA of the CDR3: TGCAGCGCCAGGACAGGGCGGGGAGAGACCCAGTACTTC. Translated: CSARTGRGETQYF.